These T cell receptor beta chains were read from a single sample in a study of T-cell reconstitution after alpha-beta-depleted transplantation in children. MiXCR, applied by TCRdb to the PCR reads, yields one record per CDR3 protein. This repertoire shows 750,000 to 950,000 distinct CDR3 sequences, 15% to 20% found once; its top ten account for about 5%. Sample: PBMCs, mostly from graft donor cells, taken 360 days after TCRalphabeta/CD19-depleted stem cell transplant. These receptors all stem from a male patient younger than 18 who had a stem cell transplant for acute lymphoblastic leukemia, so the T cells may come from the graft donor. The CDR3 runs from the conserved cysteine through the conserved F or W. Fields, in order: CDR3 DNA, CDR3 protein, J gene, clone size, V gene, CDR3 length, D gene. A D gene is named only where the DNA matches it firmly. The listing skips clone size in some rows; elsewhere it reads once, few, many or a size class.

DNA: TGTGCCAGCAGTACCGGGTTCTCGAATTCACCCCTCCACTTT
CDR3: CASSTGFSNSPLHF
J: TRBJ1-6
size: few
V: TRBV6-1
length: 14
D: NA

DNA: TGTGCCAGCAGTTTGGTCCCGGGACGGCAAAAAAACATTCAGTACTTC
CDR3: CASSLVPGRQKNIQYF
J: TRBJ2-4
size: few
V: TRBV12-3/TRBV12-4
length: 16
D: NA

DNA: TGTGCCTGGACCCCGACTAGCTACTACAATGAGCAGTTCTTC
CDR3: CAWTPTSYYNEQFF
J: TRBJ2-1
size: NA
V: TRBV30
length: 14
D: TRBD2

DNA: TGTGCCAGCAGCTTAGAGGAGCGGGCGCTCTACAATGAGCAGTTCTTC
CDR3: CASSLEERALYNEQFF
J: TRBJ2-1
size: NA
V: TRBV7-2
length: 16
D: NA

DNA: TGTGCCAGCAGGCGTGCAGGGGGCGCAGATCCCCAGCATTTT
CDR3: CASRRAGGADPQHF
J: TRBJ1-5
size: NA
V: TRBV5-5
length: 14
D: TRBD1

DNA: TGCGCCAGCAGCTTGAGGACTAGCGGGAGCCTTAGCTCCTACGAGCAGTACTTC
CDR3: CASSLRTSGSLSSYEQYF
J: TRBJ2-7
size: NA
V: TRBV5-1
length: 18
D: TRBD2

DNA: TGTGCCAGCAGCCCCGGTAGCGGCTCCTACAATGAGCAGTTCTTC
CDR3: CASSPGSGSYNEQFF
J: TRBJ2-1
size: many
V: TRBV12-3/TRBV12-4
length: 15
D: NA

DNA: TGTGCCAGCAGTTTACTGGTTAATGAAAAACTGTTTTTT
CDR3: CASSLLVNEKLFF
J: TRBJ1-4
size: few
V: TRBV27
length: 13
D: NA

DNA: TGCGCCAGCACCCTGACTAGCGGGAGCTACGAGCAGTACTTC
CDR3: CASTLTSGSYEQYF
J: TRBJ2-7
size: NA
V: TRBV5-1
length: 14
D: TRBD2

DNA: TGTGCCAGTAGTATTGGCAGAGGATACTACGAGCAGTACTTC
CDR3: CASSIGRGYYEQYF
J: TRBJ2-7
size: NA
V: TRBV19
length: 14
D: NA

DNA: TGTGCCAGCAGCTTAGTTTGGGACCTAGCCAAAAACATTCAGTACTTC
CDR3: CASSLVWDLAKNIQYF
J: TRBJ2-4
size: NA
V: TRBV7-9
length: 16
D: NA

DNA: TGTGCCAGCAGCCTCTCGACTAGCGGGAGTTGGTATAGCGAGCAGTACTTC
CDR3: CASSLSTSGSWYSEQYF
J: TRBJ2-7
size: NA
V: TRBV11-2
length: 17
D: TRBD2

DNA: TGTGCCAGCAGTGACTCGGGGGGACAGGGGAATGAGCAGTTCTTC
CDR3: CASSDSGGQGNEQFF
J: TRBJ2-1
size: NA
V: TRBV6-4
length: 15
D: TRBD1

DNA: TGTGCCATCGGGTCCCAGGCCTCCTACGAGCAGTACTTC
CDR3: CAIGSQASYEQYF
J: TRBJ2-7
size: NA
V: TRBV10-3
length: 13
D: NA

DNA: TGTGCCAGCAACGAGCAGAATCGATACAATGAGCAGTTCTTC
CDR3: CASNEQNRYNEQFF
J: TRBJ2-1
size: few
V: TRBV27
length: 14
D: NA

DNA: TGTGCCACCAGCAGTCGAGGCGGGTACGAGCAGTACTTC
CDR3: CATSSRGGYEQYF
J: TRBJ2-7
size: NA
V: TRBV15
length: 13
D: NA

DNA: TGTGCCAGCAGCTCAGGGAAAAAAGCTCACAATGAGCAGTTCTTC
CDR3: CASSSGKKAHNEQFF
J: TRBJ2-1
size: few
V: TRBV9
length: 15
D: NA

DNA: TGTGCCAGCAGCTTATCTAGCGGGCCGAACACCGGGGAGCTGTTTTTT
CDR3: CASSLSSGPNTGELFF
J: TRBJ2-2
size: few
V: TRBV7-3
length: 16
D: TRBD2

DNA: TGCGCCAGCAGTTTTTACCCAGGGTCCGGGGAGCTGTTTTTT
CDR3: CASSFYPGSGELFF
J: TRBJ2-2
size: many
V: TRBV5-1
length: 14
D: NA